This T cell receptor (beta chain) came from a study of identical twins. Points on this clonotype: Its antigen remains unidentified.

V was trimmed by 6 bases and J by 5 bases, leaving 20 bases between them. The germline V gene has CDR1 SGHDT and CDR2 YYEEEE. The CDR3 is made up of 15 amino acids. TCRdb ran MiXCR on the 5' RACE reads and lists one entry per CDR3 protein. The sample yields about 240,000 distinct CDR3 sequences, approximately 11% seen once. Study observations and caveats: The presence of invariant MAIT and iNKT cells could partly confound analyses of zero-insertion sequences.

Separately, the same data were catalogued under a study of yellow fever vaccine responses in identical twins.

The clonotype was recovered from a woman aged 18-35 years in good health. The chain carries TRBV5-6 and TRBJ2-5; possibly TRBD2 for D (5 bases). Sequencing was performed on memory (CD45RO+) T cells sorted from blood. Written as DNA, the CDR3 is TGTGCCAGCATTGAGTATGGGCGTCGGAGGGAGACCCAGTACTTC. Translated: CASIEYGRRRETQYF.